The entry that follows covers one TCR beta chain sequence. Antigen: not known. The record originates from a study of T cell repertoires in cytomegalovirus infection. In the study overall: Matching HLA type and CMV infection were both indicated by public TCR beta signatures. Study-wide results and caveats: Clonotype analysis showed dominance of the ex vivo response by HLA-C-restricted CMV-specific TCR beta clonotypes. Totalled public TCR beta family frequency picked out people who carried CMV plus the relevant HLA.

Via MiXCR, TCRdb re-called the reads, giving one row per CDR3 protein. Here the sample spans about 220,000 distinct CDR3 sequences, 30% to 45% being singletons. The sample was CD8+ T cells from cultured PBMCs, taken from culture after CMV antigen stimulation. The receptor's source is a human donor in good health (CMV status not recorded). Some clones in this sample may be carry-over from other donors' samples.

CDR3 loop: CASRTGGSNTEAFF. CDR3 nucleotide sequence: TGTGCCAGCAGGACAGGGGGCTCGAACACTGAAGCTTTCTTT. This chain uses TRBV6-1 with TRBJ1-1; TRBD1 matches at 10 bases. The CDR3 is made up of 14 amino acids. Per germline, CDR1 MNHNS and CDR2 SASEGT. J gave up 1 base and V 6 bases, and 2 bases lay outside the gene matches.